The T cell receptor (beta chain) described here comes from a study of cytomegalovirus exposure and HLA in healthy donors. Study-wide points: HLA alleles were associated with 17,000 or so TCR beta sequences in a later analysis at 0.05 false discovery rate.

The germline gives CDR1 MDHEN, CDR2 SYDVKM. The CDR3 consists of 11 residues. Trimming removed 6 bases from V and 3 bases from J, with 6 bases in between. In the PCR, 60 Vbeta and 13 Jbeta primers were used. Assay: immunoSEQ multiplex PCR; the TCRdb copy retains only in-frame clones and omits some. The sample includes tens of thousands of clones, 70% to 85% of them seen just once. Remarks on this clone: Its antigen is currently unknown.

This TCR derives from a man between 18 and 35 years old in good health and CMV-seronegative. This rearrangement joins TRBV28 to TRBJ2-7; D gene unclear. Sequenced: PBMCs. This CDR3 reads CASSPGYEQYF. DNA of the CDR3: TGTGCCAGCAGCCCGGGCTACGAGCAGTACTTC.